The following is a T cell receptor (beta chain) sequence with its context. The germline V gene has CDR1 MDHEN and CDR2 SYDVKM. With 8 bases clipped from V and 3 bases from J, the junction kept 1 base outside the gene matches. The CDR3 loop spans 12 amino acids. Produced via immunoSEQ multiplex PCR; TCRdb's table is partial and in-frame only. The data hold 84,000 or so clones, with 75% to 85% observed a single time. The sample is drawn from a study of blood T cell repertoires in COVID-19. Sequenced sample: peripheral blood. The receptor was isolated from a woman of 80 years or more with acute or convalescent COVID-19. J is TRBJ2-1 and V is TRBV28, with 7 bases aligning to TRBD1. The CDR3 loop reads CASGTVYNEQFF. DNA for the CDR3: TGTGCCAGCGGGACAGTCTACAATGAGCAGTTCTTC.